This T cell receptor (beta chain) was captured by sequencing in a study of blood T cell repertoires in COVID-19. As for the study in general: Collection of acute and convalescent COVID-19 samples took place in the United States, Italy and Spain. In each case, the material was cDNA or gDNA derived from T cells, B-cell-depleted T cells, or PBMCs.

As handled by the study authors: Estimation of nucleated cell counts relied on the amplification of reference gene primers. TCRdb's table, derived via immunoSEQ multiplex PCR, lists solely in-frame clones and lacks some. V, J and clone size are those of that table, while D and trimming were read from the DNA. The data show roughly 39,000 clones, 75% to 90% seen once. The CDR3 contains 14 residues. V shed 8 bases and J 4 bases; nucleotides not matched to a gene: 11. CDR1 and CDR2 from the germline V gene are SGHRS and YFSETQ. The chain employs TRBV5-1 and TRBJ2-5; 7 bases match TRBD2. Sequencing was carried out using peripheral blood. This TCR derives from a woman older than 75 with active COVID-19. CDR3 sequence (DNA): TGCGCCAGTGGACTAGACCCCCCCGCAGAGACCCAGTACTTC. This translates into CASGLDPPAETQYF. Full variable domain (rest looked up from reference TRBV5-1 and TRBJ2-5): KAGVTQTPRYLIKTRGQQVTLSCSPISGHRSVSWYQQTPGQGLQFLFEYFSETQRNKGNFPGRFSGRQFSNSRSEMNVSTLELGDSALYLCASGLDPPAETQYFGPGTRLLVL.